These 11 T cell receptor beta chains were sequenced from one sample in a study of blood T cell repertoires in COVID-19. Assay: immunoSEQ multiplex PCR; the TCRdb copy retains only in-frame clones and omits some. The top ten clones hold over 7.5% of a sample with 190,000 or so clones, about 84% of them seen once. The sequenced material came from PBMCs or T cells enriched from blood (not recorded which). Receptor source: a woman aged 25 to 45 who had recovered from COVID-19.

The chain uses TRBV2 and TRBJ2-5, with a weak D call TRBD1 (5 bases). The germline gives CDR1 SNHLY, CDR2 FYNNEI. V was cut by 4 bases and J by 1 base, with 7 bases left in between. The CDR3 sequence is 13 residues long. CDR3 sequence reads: CASSVDSQETQYF. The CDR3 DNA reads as TGTGCCAGCAGTGTCGACAGCCAAGAGACCCAGTACTTC.

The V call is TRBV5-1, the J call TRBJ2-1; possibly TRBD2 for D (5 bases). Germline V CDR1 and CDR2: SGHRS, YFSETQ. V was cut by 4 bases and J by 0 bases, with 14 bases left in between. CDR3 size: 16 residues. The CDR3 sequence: CASSAGRRSSYNEQFF. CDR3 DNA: TGCGCCAGCAGCGCCGGTAGGAGGAGCTCCTACAATGAGCAGTTCTTC. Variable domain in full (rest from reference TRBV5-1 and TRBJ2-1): KAGVTQTPRYLIKTRGQQVTLSCSPISGHRSVSWYQQTPGQGLQFLFEYFSETQRNKGNFPGRFSGRQFSNSRSEMNVSTLELGDSALYLCASSAGRRSSYNEQFFGPGTRLTVL.

CDR3 DNA sequence: TGTGCCAGCAGCTTAGGAGGGACAGGAAGCTACGAGCAGTACTTC. Residues: CASSLGGTGSYEQYF. The chain joins TRBV7-9 to TRBJ2-7; TRBD1 matches 8 bases. Unmatched junction bases numbered 5, after V lost 1 base and J lost 3 bases. This CDR3 region has 15 residues. CDR1 is SEHNR, CDR2 FQNEAQ, per germline (reference sequence).

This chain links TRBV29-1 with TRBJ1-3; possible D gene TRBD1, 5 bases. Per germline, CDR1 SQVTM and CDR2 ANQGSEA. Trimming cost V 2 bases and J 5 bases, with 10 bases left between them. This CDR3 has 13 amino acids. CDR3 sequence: CSVETGARNTIYF. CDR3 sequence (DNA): TGCAGCGTTGAAACAGGCGCCCGAAACACCATATATTTT. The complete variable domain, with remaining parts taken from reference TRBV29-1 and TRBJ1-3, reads SAVISQKPSRDICQRGTSLTIQCQVDSQVTMMFWYRQQPGQSLTLIATANQGSEATYESGFVIDKFPISRPNLTFSTLTVSNMSPEDSSIYLCSVETGARNTIYFGEGSWLTVV.

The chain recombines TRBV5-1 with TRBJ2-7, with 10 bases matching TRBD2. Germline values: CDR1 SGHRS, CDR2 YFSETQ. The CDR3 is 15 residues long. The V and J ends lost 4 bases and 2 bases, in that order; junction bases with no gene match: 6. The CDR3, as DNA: TGCGCCAGCAGCCCTCGGACTAGCGGCCCCTACGAGCAGTACTTC. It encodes CASSPRTSGPYEQYF.

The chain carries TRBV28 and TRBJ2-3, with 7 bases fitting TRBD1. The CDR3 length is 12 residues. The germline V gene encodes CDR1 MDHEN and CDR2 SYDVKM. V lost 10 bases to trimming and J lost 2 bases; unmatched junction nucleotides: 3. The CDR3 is CAIGQVTDTQYF. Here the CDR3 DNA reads TGTGCCATAGGACAGGTCACAGATACGCAGTATTTT. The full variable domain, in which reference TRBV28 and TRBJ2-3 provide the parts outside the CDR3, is DVKVTQSSRYLVKRTGEKVFLECVQDMDHENMFWYRQDPGLGLRLIYFSYDVKMKEKGDIPEGYSVSREKKERFSLILESASTNQTSMYLCAIGQVTDTQYFGPGTRLTVL.

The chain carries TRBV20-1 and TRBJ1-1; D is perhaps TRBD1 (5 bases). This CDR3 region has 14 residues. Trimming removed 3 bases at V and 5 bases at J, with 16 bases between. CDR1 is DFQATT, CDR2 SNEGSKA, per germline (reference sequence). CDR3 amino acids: CSASRRGIWTEAFF. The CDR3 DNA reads TGCAGTGCTAGTCGAAGGGGTATTTGGACTGAAGCTTTCTTT.

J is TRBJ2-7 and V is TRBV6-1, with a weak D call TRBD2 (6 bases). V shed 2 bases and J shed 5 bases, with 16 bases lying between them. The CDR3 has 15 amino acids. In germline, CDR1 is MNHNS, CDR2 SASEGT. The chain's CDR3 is CASSEIGGIAHEQYF. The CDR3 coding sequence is TGTGCCAGCAGTGAAATCGGCGGGATCGCTCACGAGCAGTACTTC.

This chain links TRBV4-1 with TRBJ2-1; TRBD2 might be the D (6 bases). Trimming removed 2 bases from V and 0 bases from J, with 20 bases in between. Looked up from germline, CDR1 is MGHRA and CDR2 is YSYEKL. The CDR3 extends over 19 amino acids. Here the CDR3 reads CASSQRRGRGLSSYNEQFF. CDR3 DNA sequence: TGCGCCAGCAGCCAACGACGGGGTAGGGGACTCAGCTCCTACAATGAGCAGTTCTTC.

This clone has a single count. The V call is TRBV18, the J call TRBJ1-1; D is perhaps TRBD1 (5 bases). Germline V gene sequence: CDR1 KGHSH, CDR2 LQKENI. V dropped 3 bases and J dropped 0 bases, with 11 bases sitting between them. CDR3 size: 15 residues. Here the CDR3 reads CASSPFRDVNTEAFF. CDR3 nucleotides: TGTGCCAGCTCACCGTTCAGGGATGTGAACACTGAAGCTTTCTTT.

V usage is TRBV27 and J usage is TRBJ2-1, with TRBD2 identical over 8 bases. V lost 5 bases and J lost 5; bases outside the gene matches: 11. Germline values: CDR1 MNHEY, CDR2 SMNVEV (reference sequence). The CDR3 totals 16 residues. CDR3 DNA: TGTGCCAGCAGTCTTAGCGGGACCATAAATCACAATGAGCAGTTCTTC. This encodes CASSLSGTINHNEQFF.